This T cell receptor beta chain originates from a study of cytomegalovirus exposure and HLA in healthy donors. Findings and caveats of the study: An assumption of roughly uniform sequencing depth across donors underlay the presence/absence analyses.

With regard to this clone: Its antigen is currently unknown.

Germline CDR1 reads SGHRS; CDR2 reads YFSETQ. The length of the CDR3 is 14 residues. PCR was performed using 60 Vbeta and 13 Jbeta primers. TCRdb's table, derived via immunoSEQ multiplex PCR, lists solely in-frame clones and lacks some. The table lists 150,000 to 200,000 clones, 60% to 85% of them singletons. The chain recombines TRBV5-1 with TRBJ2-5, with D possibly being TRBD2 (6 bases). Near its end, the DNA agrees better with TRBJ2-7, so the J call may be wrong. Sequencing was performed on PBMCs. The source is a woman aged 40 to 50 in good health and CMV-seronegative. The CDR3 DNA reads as TGCGCCAGCAGCTCCGGGGGTACACCCTACGAGCAGTACTTC. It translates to CASSSGGTPYEQYF.